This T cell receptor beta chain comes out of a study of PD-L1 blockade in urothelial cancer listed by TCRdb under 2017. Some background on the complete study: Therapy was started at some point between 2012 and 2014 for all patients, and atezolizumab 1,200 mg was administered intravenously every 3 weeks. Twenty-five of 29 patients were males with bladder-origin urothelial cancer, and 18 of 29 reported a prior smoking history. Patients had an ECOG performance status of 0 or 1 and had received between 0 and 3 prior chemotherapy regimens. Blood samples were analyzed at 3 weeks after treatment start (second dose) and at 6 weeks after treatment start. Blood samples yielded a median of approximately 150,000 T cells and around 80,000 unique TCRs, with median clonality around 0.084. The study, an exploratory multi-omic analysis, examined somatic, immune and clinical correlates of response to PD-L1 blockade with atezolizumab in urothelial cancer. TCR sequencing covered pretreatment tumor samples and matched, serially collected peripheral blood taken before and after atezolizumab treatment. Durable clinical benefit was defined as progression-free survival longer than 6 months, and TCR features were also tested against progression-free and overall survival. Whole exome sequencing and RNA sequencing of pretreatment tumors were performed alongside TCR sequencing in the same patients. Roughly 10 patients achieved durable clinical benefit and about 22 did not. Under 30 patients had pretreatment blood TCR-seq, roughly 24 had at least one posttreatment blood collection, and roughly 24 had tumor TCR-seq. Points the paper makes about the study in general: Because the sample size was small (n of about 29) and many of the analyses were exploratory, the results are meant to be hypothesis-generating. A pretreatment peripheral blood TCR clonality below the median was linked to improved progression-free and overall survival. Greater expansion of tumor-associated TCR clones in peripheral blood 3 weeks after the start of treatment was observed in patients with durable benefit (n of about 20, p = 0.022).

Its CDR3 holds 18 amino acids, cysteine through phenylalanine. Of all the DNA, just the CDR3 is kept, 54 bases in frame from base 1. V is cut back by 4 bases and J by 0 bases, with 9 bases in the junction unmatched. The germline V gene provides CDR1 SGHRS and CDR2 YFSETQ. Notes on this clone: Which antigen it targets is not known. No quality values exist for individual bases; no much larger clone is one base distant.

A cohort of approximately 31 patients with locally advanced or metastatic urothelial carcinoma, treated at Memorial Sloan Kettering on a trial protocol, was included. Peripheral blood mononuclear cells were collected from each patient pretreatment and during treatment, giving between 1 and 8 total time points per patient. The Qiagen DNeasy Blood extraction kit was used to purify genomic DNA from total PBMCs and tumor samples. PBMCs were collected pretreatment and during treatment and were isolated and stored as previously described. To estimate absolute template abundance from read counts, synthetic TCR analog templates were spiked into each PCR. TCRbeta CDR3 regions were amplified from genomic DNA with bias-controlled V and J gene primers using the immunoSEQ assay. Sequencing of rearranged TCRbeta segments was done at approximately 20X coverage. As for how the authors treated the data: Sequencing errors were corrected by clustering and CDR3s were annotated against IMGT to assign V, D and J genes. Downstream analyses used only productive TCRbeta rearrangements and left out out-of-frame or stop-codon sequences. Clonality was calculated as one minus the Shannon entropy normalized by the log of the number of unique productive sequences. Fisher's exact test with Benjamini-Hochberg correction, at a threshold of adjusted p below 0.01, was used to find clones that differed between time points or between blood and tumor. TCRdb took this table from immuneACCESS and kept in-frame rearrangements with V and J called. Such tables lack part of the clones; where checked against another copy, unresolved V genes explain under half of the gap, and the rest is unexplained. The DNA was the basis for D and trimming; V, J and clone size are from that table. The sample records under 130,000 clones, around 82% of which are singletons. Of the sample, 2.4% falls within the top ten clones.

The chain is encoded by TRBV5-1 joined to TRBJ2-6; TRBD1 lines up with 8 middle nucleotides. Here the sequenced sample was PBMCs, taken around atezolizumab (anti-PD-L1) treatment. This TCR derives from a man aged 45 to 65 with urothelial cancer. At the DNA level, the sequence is TGCGCCAGCAGCATCCCAGGGGGCGCCGTCTCTGGGGCCAACGTCCTGACTTTC. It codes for CASSIPGGAVSGANVLTF.